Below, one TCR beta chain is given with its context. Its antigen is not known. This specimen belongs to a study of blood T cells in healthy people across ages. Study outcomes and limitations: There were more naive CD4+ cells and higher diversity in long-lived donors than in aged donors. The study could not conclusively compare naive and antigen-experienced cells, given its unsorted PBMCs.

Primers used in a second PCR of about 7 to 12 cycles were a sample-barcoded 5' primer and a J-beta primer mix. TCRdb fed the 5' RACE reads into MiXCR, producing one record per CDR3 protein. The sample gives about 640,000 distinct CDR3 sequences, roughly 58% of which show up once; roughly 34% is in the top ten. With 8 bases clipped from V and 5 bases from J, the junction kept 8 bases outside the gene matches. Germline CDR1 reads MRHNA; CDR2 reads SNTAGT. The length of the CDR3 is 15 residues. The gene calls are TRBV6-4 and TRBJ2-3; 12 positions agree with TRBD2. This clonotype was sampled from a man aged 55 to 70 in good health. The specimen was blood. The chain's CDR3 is CASGQLAGGIDTQYF. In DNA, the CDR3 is TGTGCCAGCGGCCAACTAGCGGGGGGTATAGATACGCAGTATTTT.